A selection of T cell receptor beta chains follows, all from one sample in a study of blood T cells in healthy people across ages. TCRdb processed the 5' RACE reads anew with MiXCR; each CDR3 protein has one entry. This sample has about 1.7 million distinct CDR3 sequences, with over 25% found just once. Sample: blood. The receptors derive from a woman under 40 in good health. CDR3s include the opening cysteine and the closing phenylalanine or tryptophan. Each record gives: clone size, D gene, V gene, J gene, CDR3 DNA, CDR3 protein. A D gene is named only where the DNA matches it firmly. The listing skips clone size in some rows; elsewhere it reads once, few, many or a size class.

.	.	TRBV29-1	TRBJ1-2	TGCAGCGTTGCCCCGGGGGTCTGGCTGCGTTATGGCTACACCTTC	CSVAPGVWLRYGYTF
.	.	TRBV3-1	TRBJ2-7	TGTGCCAGCAGCCAAGATACGGGGCCCTACGAGCAGTACTTC	CASSQDTGPYEQYF
many	.	TRBV12-3/TRBV12-4	TRBJ2-1	TGTGCCAGCGGCTCCATGAATGAGCAGTTCTTC	CASGSMNEQFF
.	.	TRBV20-1	TRBJ2-1	TGCAGTGCTAGGCTTACAGGGGAGGGCCCTTCCGCCTACAATGAGCAGTTCTTC	CSARLTGEGPSAYNEQFF
few	.	TRBV24-1	TRBJ2-1	TGTGCCACCAGTGACCACCTGGGCATTTTTGATTACAATGAGCAGTTCTTC	CATSDHLGIFDYNEQFF
.	TRBD1	TRBV29-1	TRBJ2-5	TGCAGCGAACTAAACAGGGGAGAGACCCAGTACTTC	CSELNRGETQYF
.	TRBD1	TRBV12-3/TRBV12-4	TRBJ1-5	TGTGCCAGCAGCCCGGGACAGGGTTTCCAGCCCCAGCATTTT	CASSPGQGFQPQHF
few	TRBD2	TRBV20-1	TRBJ2-3	TGCAGTGCTAGGCCGACTAGCGGGGACACAGATACGCAGTATTTT	CSARPTSGDTDTQYF
few	TRBD2	TRBV6-6	TRBJ2-1	TGTGCCAGCAGTAAGACTAGCGCCTCCTACAATGAGCAGTTCTTC	CASSKTSASYNEQFF
.	TRBD2	TRBV7-9	TRBJ2-3	TGTGCCAGCAGCTTCTATGTCGGACTAGCGGGAACAGATACGCAGTATTTT	CASSFYVGLAGTDTQYF
few	TRBD2	TRBV7-2	TRBJ2-1	TGTGCCAGCAGCTGGGCTAGCGGGGCCAATGAGCAGTTCTTC	CASSWASGANEQFF
.	.	TRBV27	TRBJ1-2	TGTGCCAGCAGTTTCCAGAGGGAACACGGAGGGTATGGCTACACCTTC	CASSFQREHGGYGYTF
few	TRBD1	TRBV6-1	TRBJ2-2	TGTGCCAGCAGTGGGAATAGGAGACAGGGTGACACCGGGGAGCTGTTTTTT	CASSGNRRQGDTGELFF
.	.	TRBV6-6	TRBJ1-6	TGTGCCAGCAGTTACTCACGGTCACCCCTCCACTTT	CASSYSRSPLHF
many	TRBD1	TRBV29-1	TRBJ1-2	TGCAGCGTCCCAACCGGGACAGACTATGGCTACACCTTC	CSVPTGTDYGYTF
.	TRBD2	TRBV7-9	TRBJ2-7	TGTGCCAGCAGCTCGATCCCCTACAGCGGGGTACCCGAGCAGTACTTC	CASSSIPYSGVPEQYF
few	.	TRBV6-6	TRBJ1-5	TGTGCCAGCAGTTACTCGAGGGGCGGAACCAATCAGCCCCAGCATTTT	CASSYSRGGTNQPQHF
few	.	TRBV30	TRBJ2-1	TGTGCCTCCTACCCACCGGGGCACTCCTACAATGAGCAGTTCTTC	CASYPPGHSYNEQFF
.	.	TRBV12-3/TRBV12-4	TRBJ2-1	TGTGCCAGCAATGGACTATCCGATGAGCAGTTCTTC	CASNGLSDEQFF
many	.	TRBV7-8	TRBJ2-7	TGTGCCAGCAGCTTAGGCCTTGGGGCGCACTACGAGCAGTACTTC	CASSLGLGAHYEQYF
.	TRBD2	TRBV6-1	TRBJ2-1	TGTGCCAGCAGTTTATCGCGGGGGGGCCTAGAGACCCAGTTCTTC	CASSLSRGGLETQFF
.	.	TRBV27	TRBJ2-1	TGTGCCACCACGGACTGGAACAATGAGCAGTTCTTC	CATTDWNNEQFF
.	.	TRBV5-5	TRBJ2-1	.	CASSLRAGALSYNEQYF
.	TRBD1	TRBV15	TRBJ2-5	TGTGCCACCAGCAGGGACAGGTTGGGGTCGGAGACCCAGTACTTC	CATSRDRLGSETQYF
.	.	TRBV7-9	TRBJ1-4	TGTGCCAGCAGCTTAGAGGGCTTGGGTGAAAAACGGTTTTTT	CASSLEGLGEKRFF
.	.	TRBV2	TRBJ2-7	TGTGCCAGCAGTGCCGATCCAGGCTACGAGCAGTACTTC	CASSADPGYEQYF
.	TRBD1	TRBV6-5	TRBJ1-1	TGTGCCAGCAGATCACAGGGGGCAGAAGCTTTCTTT	CASRSQGAEAFF
once	TRBD2	TRBV15	TRBJ2-7	TGTGCCACCAGCGAACTAGCGGGAACCTACGAGCAGTACTTC	CATSELAGTYEQYF
.	.	TRBV29-1	TRBJ1-1	TGCAGCGCCAGGACGCAGGACACTGAAGCTTTCTTT	CSARTQDTEAFF
.	.	TRBV27	TRBJ1-1	TGTGCCAGCAGGAGCGCCGCAGGGACGACTGAAGCTTTCTTT	CASRSAAGTTEAFF
many	.	TRBV2	TRBJ2-1	TGTGCCAGTTTGGACAGAAGCTCCTACAATGAGCAGTTCTTC	CASLDRSSYNEQFF
.	.	TRBV7-2	TRBJ2-1	TGTGCCAGCTCGGGAGAATTCTACAATGAGCAGTTCTTC	CASSGEFYNEQFF
.	.	TRBV7-9	TRBJ1-3	TGTGCCAGCAGCTTTGAATACGGGAGTGGAAACACCATATATTTT	CASSFEYGSGNTIYF
.	TRBD2	TRBV2	TRBJ2-7	TGTGCCAGCAGCTCTAGCGGGGGCACTACGGGGCAGTACTTC	CASSSSGGTTGQYF
few	.	TRBV4-1	TRBJ2-3	TGCGCCAGCAGCCAGAAGAAGACATCGCTCGGCACAGATACGCAGTATTTT	CASSQKKTSLGTDTQYF
once	.	TRBV7-9	TRBJ2-5	TGTGCCTGCAGCCACGCCGGGGATGAGCAGTACTTC	CACSHAGDEQYF
few	TRBD1	TRBV5-1	TRBJ2-1	TGCGCCAGCAGCCAGGCAGGGGGCCACAGCGATGAGCAGTTCTTC	CASSQAGGHSDEQFF
.	TRBD1	TRBV10-3	TRBJ1-1	TGTGCCATCAGTGAGTTCGGACAGGGGAACACTGAAGCTTTCTTT	CAISEFGQGNTEAFF
.	.	TRBV6-2/TRBV6-3	TRBJ2-5	TGTGCCAGCAGTTACTGGGCCGGGGAGACCCAGTACTTC	CASSYWAGETQYF
.	TRBD1	TRBV2	TRBJ2-1	TGTGCCAGCAGTGAAACCCGGACAGGGCGAAGTCCCAATGAGCAGTTCTTC	CASSETRTGRSPNEQFF
.	.	TRBV5-5	TRBJ2-5	TGTGCCAGCAGCACCCGACTCTTAGGGGAGACCCAGTACTTC	CASSTRLLGETQYF
.	.	TRBV12-3/TRBV12-4	TRBJ1-2	TGTGCCAGCAGTTCTCAACAGGCTAGGGGGTATGGCTACACCTTC	CASSSQQARGYGYTF
.	.	TRBV18	TRBJ1-1	TGTGCCAGCTCACCCACGACAGCTAACACTGAAGCTTTCTTT	CASSPTTANTEAFF
few	TRBD2	TRBV7-9	TRBJ2-3	TGTGCCAGCAGCTTACTAGCGGAGACAGATACGCAGTATTTT	CASSLLAETDTQYF
.	.	TRBV20-1	TRBJ1-5	TGCAGTGCTAGGAGTGGGGGTCAGCCCCAGCATTTT	CSARSGGQPQHF
.	.	TRBV18	TRBJ2-7	TGTGCCAGCTCACCCTTGAGTATGGTGGGAGGCCACGAGCAGTACTTC	CASSPLSMVGGHEQYF
few	TRBD2	TRBV9	TRBJ2-7	TGTGCCAGCAGCCCACGGGAGGGTGGGCTCTCCTACGAGCAGTACTTC	CASSPREGGLSYEQYF
.	.	TRBV7-2	TRBJ2-3	TGTGCCAGTAGCTTAGGCGTGACTAGAGATACGCAGTATTTT	CASSLGVTRDTQYF
.	.	TRBV6-6	TRBJ2-7	TGTGCCAGCAGTTCGCCCAGATACAGCTACGAGCAGTACTTC	CASSSPRYSYEQYF
.	.	TRBV12-3/TRBV12-4	TRBJ1-2	TGTGCCAGCAGATTTGGGGAGGGCTACACCTTC	CASRFGEGYTF
.	.	TRBV7-9	TRBJ2-3	TGTGCCAGCAGCTTAGCGTTGGAGCAGTCTAGCACAGATACGCAGTATTTT	CASSLALEQSSTDTQYF
few	.	TRBV25-1	TRBJ2-3	TGTGCCAGCTCGGACGACTTGAAAGATACGCAGTATTTT	CASSDDLKDTQYF
.	TRBD2	TRBV2	TRBJ2-1	TGTGCCAGCAGTCTTCCCAGGGGCGGGAGGTACTCCTACAATGAGCAGTTCTTC	CASSLPRGGRYSYNEQFF
.	.	TRBV9	TRBJ2-7	TGTGCCAGCAGCCCGAACAGGGTTAGCTCCTACGAGCAGTACTTC	CASSPNRVSSYEQYF
.	.	TRBV20-1	TRBJ2-3	TGCAGTGCTTTGCGGGGCTCCCCCGGGGGAGATACGCAGTATTTT	CSALRGSPGGDTQYF